This TCR beta chain stems from a study of blood T cell repertoires in COVID-19. Turning to the study itself: PBMCs, B-cell-depleted T cells, or T cells provided the cDNA or gDNA that made up the material.

TCRdb's table, derived via immunoSEQ multiplex PCR, lists solely in-frame clones and lacks some. The table includes fewer than 350,000 clones, approximately 90% detected once. Recruits, aged roughly 18 to 95 years, lived in 24 US areas. In assigning cohorts, the study relied on participant-reported clinical history. The length of the CDR3 is 15 residues. Germline-derived CDR1 and CDR2 are SNHLY and FYNNEI. V shed 4 bases and J shed 6 bases, with 19 bases lying between them. This sequence was found in a woman aged 25 to 39 with acute COVID-19. The specimen sequenced was PBMCs or T cells enriched from blood (not recorded which). This sequence joins TRBV2 and TRBJ2-7; TRBD1 is a possible D gene (5 bases). The CDR3 bases are TGTGCCAGCAGTGTAAGTTTGGGGCCCACCCTCGAGCAGTACTTC. Translating gives CASSVSLGPTLEQYF.